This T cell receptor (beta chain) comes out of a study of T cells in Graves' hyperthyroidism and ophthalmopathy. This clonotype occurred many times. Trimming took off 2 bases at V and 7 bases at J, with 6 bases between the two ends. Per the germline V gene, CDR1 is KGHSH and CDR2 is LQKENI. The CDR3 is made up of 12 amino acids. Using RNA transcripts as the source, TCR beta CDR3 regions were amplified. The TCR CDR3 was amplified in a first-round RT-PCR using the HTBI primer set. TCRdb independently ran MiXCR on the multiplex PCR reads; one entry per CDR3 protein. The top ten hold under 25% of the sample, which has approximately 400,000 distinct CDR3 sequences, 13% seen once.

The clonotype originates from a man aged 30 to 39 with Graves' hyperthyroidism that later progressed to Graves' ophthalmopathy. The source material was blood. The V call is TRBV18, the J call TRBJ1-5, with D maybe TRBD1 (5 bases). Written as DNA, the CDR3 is TGTGCCAGCTCACCAGGGGGACAGCCCCAGCATTTT. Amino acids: CASSPGGQPQHF. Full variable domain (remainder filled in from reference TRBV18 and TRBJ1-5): NAGVMQNPRHLVRRRGQEARLRCSPMKGHSHVYWYRQLPEEGLKFMVYLQKENIIDESGMPKERFSAEFPKEGPSILRIQQVVRGDSAAYFCASSPGGQPQHFGDGTRLSIL.